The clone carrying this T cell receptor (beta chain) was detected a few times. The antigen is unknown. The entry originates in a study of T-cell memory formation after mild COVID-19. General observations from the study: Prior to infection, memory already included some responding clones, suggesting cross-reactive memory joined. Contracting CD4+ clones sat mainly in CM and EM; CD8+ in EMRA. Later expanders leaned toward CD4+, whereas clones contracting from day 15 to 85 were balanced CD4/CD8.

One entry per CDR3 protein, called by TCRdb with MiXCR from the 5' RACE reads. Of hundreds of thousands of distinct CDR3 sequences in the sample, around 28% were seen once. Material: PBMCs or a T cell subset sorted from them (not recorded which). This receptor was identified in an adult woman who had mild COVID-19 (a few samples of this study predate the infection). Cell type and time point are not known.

CDR3 bases: TGTGCCAGCAGTAAACAGGGGGCGCGGACCGGGGAGCTGTTTTTT. As protein: CASSKQGARTGELFF. V gene TRBV2 combines with J gene TRBJ2-2, with 9 bases aligning to TRBD1. This CDR3 contains 15 residues. V was pared by 5 bases and J by 5 bases, with 6 bases of the junction left unmatched. The germline V gene encodes CDR1 SNHLY and CDR2 FYNNEI.